Presented here are 18 T cell receptor beta chains from one specimen sequenced in a study of identical twins. TCRdb ran MiXCR on the 5' RACE reads and lists one entry per CDR3 protein. The sample holds 700,000 or so distinct CDR3 sequences, 20% to 25% seen once. This same sample was also taken into another study, of T cells expressing NK-cell markers.

What was sequenced was PBMCs. These TCRs come from a woman between 18 and 29 years old in good health.

The chain carries TRBV20-1 and TRBJ2-1, with 8 bases fitting TRBD2. This CDR3 comprises 17 residues. J gave up 6 bases and V 1 base, and 14 bases lay outside the gene matches. The germline CDR1 and CDR2 sequences are DFQATT and SNEGSKA (reference sequence). CDR3 amino acids: CSARAPLERGLGNEQFF. The CDR3 DNA sequence: TGCAGTGCTAGAGCCCCACTAGAGCGGGGGCTTGGCAATGAGCAGTTCTTC.

The V and J genes are TRBV7-9 and TRBJ2-7, with 8 bases that match TRBD1. CDR1 is SEHNR and CDR2 is FQNEAQ in the germline V gene (reference sequence). There are 14 residues in the CDR3. Trimming removed 4 bases from V and 2 bases from J; junction bases left unmatched: 4. DNA for the CDR3: TGTGCCAGCAGCTGGACAGGGCAGACCTACGAGCAGTACTTC. Its protein is CASSWTGQTYEQYF.

This clonotype has only a few counts. The rearrangement uses TRBV7-2 and TRBJ2-1; D unresolved. The CDR3 spans 12 residues. Germline CDR1 reads SGHTA; CDR2 reads FQGNSA. V was clipped by 2 bases and J by 9 bases, with 8 bases between them. CDR3 DNA sequence: TGTGCCAGCAGCTTACAACTTGGTGAGCAGTTCTTC. It specifies CASSLQLGEQFF.

This clonotype showed up just a few times. The chain has TRBV5-1 and TRBJ2-1; TRBD2 matches at 8 bases. Trimming took 2 bases from V and 7 from J; bases not matched to a gene: 11. Germline CDR1 SGHRS, CDR2 YFSETQ. CDR3 length: 16 amino acids. The CDR3 loop is CASSFGGAGVGNEQFF. The DNA of the CDR3 is TGCGCCAGCAGCTTTGGTGGAGCGGGAGTTGGGAATGAGCAGTTCTTC.

This clonotype was counted a few times. The chain combines TRBV5-4 with TRBJ2-7, with D perhaps TRBD1 or TRBD2 (5 bases each). The V gene's germline CDR1 is SGHNT and CDR2 YYREEE (reference sequence). The CDR3 has 17 amino acids. Trimming pared 0 bases from V and 1 base from J, leaving 17 bases between. The CDR3 loop reads CASSLDIGAGLSYEQYF. The CDR3, as DNA: TGTGCCAGCAGCTTGGACATCGGGGCAGGATTATCCTACGAGCAGTACTTC.

This clonotype has only a few counts. The V call is TRBV2, the J call TRBJ2-3; D unresolved. Trimming pared 8 bases from V and 0 bases from J, leaving 9 bases between. The CDR3 length is 13 residues. Per the germline V gene, CDR1 is SNHLY and CDR2 is FYNNEI. The CDR3 loop reads CASGQESTDTQYF. For the CDR3, the DNA is TGTGCCAGCGGGCAGGAGAGCACAGATACGCAGTATTTT.

This clonotype appeared a few times. The chain joins TRBV5-1 to TRBJ1-5, with no clear D. Trimming removed 2 bases at V and 7 bases at J, with 19 bases between. The germline V gene has CDR1 SGHRS and CDR2 YFSETQ. The CDR3 is made up of 16 amino acids. The CDR3 DNA sequence: TGCGCCAGCAGCTTAGCTGGACTGGCTGGGGAACAGCCCCAGCATTTT. Translating it yields CASSLAGLAGEQPQHF.

This clonotype was detected only a few times. The chain carries TRBV7-2 and TRBJ1-1; unclear D gene. The CDR3 contains 13 residues. Trimming took 1 base from V and 8 from J, leaving 11 bases between them. Per the germline V gene, CDR1 is SGHTA and CDR2 is FQGNSA. The CDR3 DNA reads as TGTGCCAGCAGCTTAGTTGGATGGGCGGAAGCTTTCTTT. Translating it yields CASSLVGWAEAFF.

The chain combines TRBV12-3 or TRBV12-4 with TRBJ2-2; a possible D gene is TRBD2 (5 bases). Trimming removed 6 bases from V and 6 bases from J, with 17 bases in between. The CDR3 contains 15 residues. This CDR3 reads CASSPFGGLSGELFF. CDR3 in DNA: TGTGCCAGCAGCCCCTTTGGCGGGCTATCCGGGGAGCTGTTTTTT.

The J gene is TRBJ2-7, the V gene TRBV9, with D tentatively TRBD2 (5 bases). The germline V gene has CDR1 SGDLS and CDR2 YYNGEE. V lost 0 bases and J lost 0, with 13 bases in between. This CDR3 is 16 amino acids long. The CDR3 sequence is CASSVDLGRGSYEQYF. The CDR3 bases are TGTGCCAGCAGCGTAGATCTGGGGAGAGGCTCCTACGAGCAGTACTTC.

This clonotype was counted ten times or more. V gene TRBV10-3 combines with J gene TRBJ1-1; D remains unclear. Germline V gene sequence: CDR1 ENHRY, CDR2 SYGVKD. The CDR3 is 13 amino acids. V lost 4 bases, J lost 4 bases, and 10 bases lay in between. As DNA, the CDR3 is TGTGCCATCAGTGGTATAGAGGGCACTGAAGCTTTCTTT. Translated, it gives CAISGIEGTEAFF.

The chain uses TRBV20-1 and TRBJ1-1; D uncertain. With 0 bases removed from V and 1 base from J, the gap between germline ends came to 12 bases. The CDR3 is made up of 15 amino acids. The germline gives CDR1 DFQATT, CDR2 SNEGSKA (reference sequence). The chain's CDR3 is CSARDPRLGNTEAFF. In nucleotides, the CDR3 is TGCAGTGCTAGAGATCCACGACTGGGGAACACTGAAGCTTTCTTT.

The rearrangement links TRBV10-3 to TRBJ1-6, with D possibly TRBD1 on 6 matching bases. The CDR3 contains 11 residues. Germline V gives CDR1 ENHRY, CDR2 SYGVKD. V gave up 5 bases and J gave up 14 bases, with 10 bases separating them. The CDR3: CAISQGLTLHF. The CDR3 nucleotides read TGTGCCATCAGTCAGGGGCTAACCCTCCACTTT.

This clonotype was seen a few times. The chain employs TRBV20-1 and TRBJ2-1; D ambiguous. CDR1 is DFQATT, CDR2 SNEGSKA, per germline (reference sequence). V lost 5 bases and J lost 5, with 13 bases in between. The CDR3 is made up of 13 amino acids. CDR3 DNA: TGCAGTGCTTGGCTGGACGAAGACAATGAGCAGTTCTTC. It translates to CSAWLDEDNEQFF.

This clonotype was seen a few times. The rearrangement links TRBV27 to TRBJ2-7, with D maybe TRBD2 (6 bases). Trimming shortened V by 5 bases and J by 0 bases, and 14 bases separated the two germline ends. CDR1 and CDR2 from the germline V gene are MNHEY and SMNVEV (reference sequence). The CDR3 has 15 amino acids. In nucleotides, the CDR3 is TGTGCCAGCAGTCGCCAGGGACTGAACTCCTACGAGCAGTACTTC. Encoded protein: CASSRQGLNSYEQYF.

This sequence joins TRBV9 and TRBJ2-5; D may be TRBD1 or TRBD2 (5 bases each). There are 15 residues in the CDR3. Trimming left V 4 bases short and J 2 bases short, with 15 bases between. Germline values: CDR1 SGDLS, CDR2 YYNGEE. The CDR3 protein is CASSSRGVGQETQYF. DNA of the CDR3: TGTGCCAGCAGCTCTAGGGGAGTAGGGCAAGAGACCCAGTACTTC. Filled out from reference TRBV9 and TRBJ2-5, the complete variable domain reads DSGVTQTPKHLITATGQRVTLRCSPRSGDLSVYWYQQSLDQGLQFLIQYYNGEERAKGNILERFSAQQFPDLHSELNLSSLELGDSALYFCASSSRGVGQETQYFGPGTRLLVL.

This clonotype turned up a few times. The gene calls are TRBV5-1 and TRBJ1-1; no reliable D call. The germline gives CDR1 SGHRS, CDR2 YFSETQ. Trimming pared 0 bases from V and 8 bases from J, leaving 11 bases between. The CDR3 sequence is 13 residues long. For the CDR3, the DNA is TGCGCCAGCAGCTTGGCCCCAGGAAAGGAAGCTTTCTTT. Translating it yields CASSLAPGKEAFF.

The rearrangement joins TRBV11-2 to TRBJ2-5; TRBD2 matches 8 bases. This CDR3 is built from 21 residues. The V segment lost 1 base and the J segment 2 bases; nucleotides outside the gene matches: 21. Germline CDR1 SGHAT, CDR2 FQNNGV. The CDR3 here is CASSLVPLTAGAYREQETQYF. The CDR3 DNA reads as TGTGCCAGCAGCTTAGTCCCACTAACAGCGGGAGCTTATCGGGAGCAAGAGACCCAGTACTTC.